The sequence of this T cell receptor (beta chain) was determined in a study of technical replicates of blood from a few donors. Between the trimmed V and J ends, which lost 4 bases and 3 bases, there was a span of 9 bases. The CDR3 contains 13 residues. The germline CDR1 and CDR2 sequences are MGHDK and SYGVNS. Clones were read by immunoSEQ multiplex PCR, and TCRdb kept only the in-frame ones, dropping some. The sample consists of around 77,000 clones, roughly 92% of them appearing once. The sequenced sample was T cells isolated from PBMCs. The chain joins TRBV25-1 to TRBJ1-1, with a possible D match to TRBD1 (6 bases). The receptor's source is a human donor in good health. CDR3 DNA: TGTGCCAGCAGTGTGAGGACAGACACTGAAGCTTTCTTT. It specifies CASSVRTDTEAFF.